One T cell receptor beta chain is described in this entry. The sample providers were healthy Caucasian people from Russia, aged roughly 6 to 95. Investigators took about 10 milliliters of peripheral blood from every donor. The sample is drawn from a study of blood T cells in healthy people across ages. Next came a second PCR, run for roughly 7 to 12 cycles, which used a sample-barcoded 5' primer along with a J-beta primer mix. A 12-random-nucleotide template-switch adaptor tagged each cDNA molecule. TCRdb passed the 5' RACE reads through MiXCR, listing each CDR3 protein once. In the table there are approximately 850,000 distinct CDR3 sequences, roughly 44% of which are singletons. The CDR3 loop spans 16 amino acids. Germline lookup yields CDR1 SEHNR and CDR2 FQNEAQ (reference sequence). Trimming took 3 bases from V and 0 from J, leaving 12 bases between them.

The sample was blood. This chain uses TRBV7-9 with TRBJ2-1; D is perhaps TRBD2 (5 bases). This TCR derives from a man aged 55-75 years in good health. In DNA form, the CDR3 reads TGTGCCAGCAGCTTTAAGGGCAGCGGCTCCTACAATGAGCAGTTCTTC. Protein sequence: CASSFKGSGSYNEQFF.